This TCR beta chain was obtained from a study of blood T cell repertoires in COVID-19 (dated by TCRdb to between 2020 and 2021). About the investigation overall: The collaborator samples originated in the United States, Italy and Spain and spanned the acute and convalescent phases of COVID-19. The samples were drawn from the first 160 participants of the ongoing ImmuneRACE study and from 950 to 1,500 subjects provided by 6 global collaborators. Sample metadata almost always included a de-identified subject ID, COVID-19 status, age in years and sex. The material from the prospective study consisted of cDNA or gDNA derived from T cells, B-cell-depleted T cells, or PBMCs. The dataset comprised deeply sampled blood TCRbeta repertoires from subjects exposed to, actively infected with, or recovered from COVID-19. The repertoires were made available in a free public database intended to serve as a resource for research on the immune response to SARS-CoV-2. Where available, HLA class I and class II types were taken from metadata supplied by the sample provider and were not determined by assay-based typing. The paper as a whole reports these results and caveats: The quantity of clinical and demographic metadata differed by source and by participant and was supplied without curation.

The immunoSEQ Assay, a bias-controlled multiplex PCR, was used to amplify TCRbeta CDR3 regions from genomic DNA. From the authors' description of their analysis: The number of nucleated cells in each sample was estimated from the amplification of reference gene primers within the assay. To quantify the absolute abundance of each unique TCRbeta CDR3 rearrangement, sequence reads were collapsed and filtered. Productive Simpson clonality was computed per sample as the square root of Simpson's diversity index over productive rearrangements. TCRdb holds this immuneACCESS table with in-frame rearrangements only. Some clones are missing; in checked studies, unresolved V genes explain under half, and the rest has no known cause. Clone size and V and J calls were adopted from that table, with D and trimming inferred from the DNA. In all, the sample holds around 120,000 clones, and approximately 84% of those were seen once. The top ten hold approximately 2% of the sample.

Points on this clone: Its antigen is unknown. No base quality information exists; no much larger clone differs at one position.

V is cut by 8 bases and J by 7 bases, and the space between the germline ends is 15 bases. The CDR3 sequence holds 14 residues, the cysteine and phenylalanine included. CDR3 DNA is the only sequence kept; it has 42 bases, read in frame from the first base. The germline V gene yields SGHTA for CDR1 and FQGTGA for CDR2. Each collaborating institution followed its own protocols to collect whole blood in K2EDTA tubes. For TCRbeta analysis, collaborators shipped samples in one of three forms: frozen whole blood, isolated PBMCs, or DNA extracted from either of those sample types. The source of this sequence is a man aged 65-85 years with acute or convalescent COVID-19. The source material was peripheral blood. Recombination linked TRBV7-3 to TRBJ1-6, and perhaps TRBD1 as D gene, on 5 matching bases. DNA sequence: TGTGCCAGCGGGGGAGGACCAGGGAATTCACCCCTCCACTTT. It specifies CASGGGPGNSPLHF. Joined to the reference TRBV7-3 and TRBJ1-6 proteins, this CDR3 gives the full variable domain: GAGVSQTPSNKVTEKGKYVELRCDPISGHTALYWYRQSLGQGPEFLIYFQGTGAADDSGLPNDRFFAVRPEGSVSTLKIQRTERGDSAVYLCASGGGPGNSPLHFGNGTRLTVT.